Listed here are 30 T cell receptor beta chains from one sample, sequenced in a study of Graves' ophthalmopathy and Graves' hyperthyroidism. The authors amplified TCR beta CDR3 regions from RNA transcripts. HTBI primers were used in a first-round RT-PCR, which preceded a second-round multiplex PCR. TCRdb redid the calling of the multiplex PCR reads with MiXCR, one entry per CDR3 protein. The sample records hundreds of thousands of distinct CDR3 sequences, roughly 21% being singletons. Sequencing was carried out using peripheral blood. These receptors were taken from a woman aged 18 to 35 with stable Graves' hyperthyroidism.

At least ten counts were recorded for this clonotype. This chain uses TRBV28 with TRBJ2-1, with 15 bases matching TRBD2. V dropped 4 bases and J dropped 0; count of bases not matched to a gene: 7. CDR1 and CDR2 (germline): MDHEN, SYDVKM. The CDR3 totals 19 residues. The CDR3 loop is CASSSWTSGRGSSYNEQFF. Written as DNA, the CDR3 is TGTGCCAGCAGTTCTTGGACTAGCGGGAGGGGAAGCTCCTACAATGAGCAGTTCTTC.

The table lists this clonotype with many counts. This chain joins TRBV12-3 or TRBV12-4 and TRBJ1-1, with D hard to call. V lost 3 bases and J 1 base, leaving 12 bases between the germline ends. The CDR3 extends over 15 amino acids. CDR3 in amino acids: CASSFGSGANTEAFF. The CDR3, as DNA: TGTGCCAGCAGTTTCGGGTCGGGCGCGAACACTGAAGCTTTCTTT.

The genes are TRBV6-2 or TRBV6-3 and TRBJ1-5, with D perhaps matching TRBD1 (5 bases). V shed 5 bases and J shed 9 bases, with 23 bases lying between them. Germline V gene sequence: CDR1 MNHEY, CDR2 SVGEGT. The CDR3 contains 16 residues. The DNA for the CDR3 is TGTGCCAGCAGTGAGTCGGGTAGGCAGGGTCGATCGCCCCAGCATTTT. As protein: CASSESGRQGRSPQHF.

This clonotype was seen at least ten times. The chain joins TRBV12-3 or TRBV12-4 to TRBJ2-7; TRBD1 agrees at 10 bases. The CDR3 consists of 15 residues. Germline trimming cut 4 bases from V and 4 bases from J; bases unmatched to any gene: 7. CDR3 sequence reads: CASSYPGQGTYEQYF. In nucleotides, the CDR3 is TGTGCCAGCAGTTATCCGGGACAGGGGACATACGAGCAGTACTTC.

Notes on this clonotype: Given a much more abundant clone one base away, this may be a read error. V usage is TRBV7-3 and J usage is TRBJ2-5, with 7 bases lining up with TRBD2. Germline lookup yields CDR1 SGHTA and CDR2 FQGTGA. The CDR3 is 15 amino acids. Trimming at V came to 5 bases and at J to 4 bases, leaving 10 bases not matched to a gene. CDR3 loop: CASSRGLTQRETQYF. CDR3 DNA: TGTGCCAGCAGCCGGGGACTAACGCAAAGAGAGACCCAGTACTTC.

Many counts were recorded for this clonotype. J is TRBJ2-5 and V is TRBV2; D unresolved. Germline CDR1 SNHLY, CDR2 FYNNEI. This CDR3 comprises 12 residues. V was trimmed by 6 bases and J by 2 bases, leaving 7 bases between them. The chain's CDR3 is CASRLFQETQYF. The CDR3 DNA follows: TGTGCCAGCAGACTATTTCAAGAGACCCAGTACTTC.

V usage is TRBV6-1 and J usage is TRBJ1-1; tentatively, D is TRBD1 (5 bases). CDR3 size: 12 residues. Germline lookup yields CDR1 MNHNS and CDR2 SASEGT. Trimming took off 8 bases at V and 4 bases at J, with 11 bases between the two ends. The CDR3 spells CASAGLTTEAFF. The CDR3 coding sequence is TGTGCCAGCGCGGGACTAACCACTGAAGCTTTCTTT.

This clonotype was seen at least ten times. The chain employs TRBV20-1 and TRBJ2-7, with D perhaps matching TRBD1 (5 bases). The CDR3 length is 10 residues. V was pared by 6 bases and J by 9 bases, with 12 bases between. Per germline, CDR1 DFQATT and CDR2 SNEGSKA (reference sequence). CDR3 in amino acids: CSADQGLQYF. The DNA of the CDR3 is TGCAGTGCAGATCAGGGTCTGCAGTACTTC.

This clonotype came up many times. The gene calls are TRBV7-8 and TRBJ2-5; 7 nucleotides agree with TRBD2. The CDR3 is 15 residues long. Germline V gene sequence: CDR1 SGHVS, CDR2 FQNEAQ. V gave up 5 bases and J gave up 3 bases; unmatched junction bases: 9. CDR3 residues: CASSQYSGREETQYF. Here the CDR3 DNA reads TGTGCCAGCAGCCAGTACTCAGGGAGGGAAGAGACCCAGTACTTC.

J is TRBJ1-2 and V is TRBV7-9; D remains ambiguous. V shed 6 bases and J shed 5 bases, with 13 bases lying between them. The germline V gene has CDR1 SEHNR and CDR2 FQNEAQ (reference sequence). The CDR3 spans 13 residues. CDR3 sequence: CASREDVGYGYTF. CDR3 DNA sequence: TGTGCCAGCAGAGAAGACGTTGGGTATGGCTACACCTTC.

This clonotype was seen repeatedly, ten times or more. J is TRBJ1-6 and V is TRBV6-1; TRBD1 matches 9 bases. The CDR3 has 15 amino acids. V gave up 6 bases and J gave up 2 bases; unmatched junction bases: 2. The germline V gene encodes CDR1 MNHNS and CDR2 SASEGT. CDR3 residues: CASSGQGTYNSPLHF. Here the CDR3 DNA reads TGTGCCAGCAGCGGACAGGGGACCTATAATTCACCCCTCCACTTT.

The sample holds many counts of this clonotype. The chain is built from TRBV27 and TRBJ2-7, with TRBD2 as a possible D gene (6 bases). Germline V gene sequence: CDR1 MNHEY, CDR2 SMNVEV (reference sequence). CDR3 size: 15 residues. Trimming shortened V by 5 bases and J by 2 bases, and 16 bases separated the two germline ends. CDR3 bases: TGTGCCAGCAGTCGGCTCGGGAGTAATCCCTACGAGCAGTACTTC. Translated, it gives CASSRLGSNPYEQYF.

The chain recombines TRBV3-1 with TRBJ2-4, with 13 bases that match TRBD2. Germline assignment: CDR1 LGHDT and CDR2 YNNKEL (reference sequence). This CDR3 is 18 amino acids long. J gave up 9 bases and V 2 bases, and 13 bases lay outside the gene matches. The CDR3 here is CASSQKYTSGRAHLIQYF. The DNA of the CDR3 is TGTGCCAGCAGCCAAAAATATACTAGCGGGAGGGCCCACCTCATTCAGTACTTC.

This clonotype has a count of ten or more. The genes are TRBV7-8 and TRBJ2-4; the D gene is possibly TRBD2 (7 bases). Trimming left V 1 base short and J 0 bases short, with 13 bases between. CDR1 is SGHVS and CDR2 is FQNEAQ in the germline V gene. The CDR3 has 17 residues. The CDR3 DNA is TGTGCCAGCAGCTTAGGTCGCGGGGGCCTAGCCAAAAACATTCAGTACTTC. Protein: CASSLGRGGLAKNIQYF.

This clonotype was seen ten or more times. This chain links TRBV20-1 with TRBJ2-7, with 11 positions matching TRBD2. In germline, CDR1 is DFQATT, CDR2 SNEGSKA (reference sequence). The CDR3 has 14 residues. J lost 3 bases, V lost 6 bases, and 7 bases had no gene match. The DNA of the CDR3 is TGCAGTGCCCAACCCGGGACTAGCGGCTACGAGCAGTACTTC. It specifies CSAQPGTSGYEQYF.

This clonotype was observed at least ten times. Its ends do not fully match the called genes, so a read error is possible. The J gene is TRBJ2-7, the V gene TRBV7-2; TRBD2 agrees at 9 bases. Germline V gives CDR1 SGHTA, CDR2 FQGNSA. CDR3 length equals 16 residues. This CDR3 is CVSSPIRGREGYEQYF. CDR3 bases: TGTGTCAGCAGCCCTATCCGGGGGCGGGAGGGCTACGAGCAGTACTTC.

This clonotype was found many times. The chain joins TRBV25-1 to TRBJ2-7; D might be TRBD2 (6 bases). From germline, CDR1 is MGHDK and CDR2 SYGVNS. CDR3 length: 13 residues. Trimming took off 2 bases at V and 3 bases at J, with 8 bases between the two ends. The CDR3 sequence is CASSEGGDYEQYF. The CDR3 DNA follows: TGTGCCAGCAGTGAAGGAGGGGACTACGAGCAGTACTTC.

The genes are TRBV11-1 and TRBJ2-7, with D perhaps being TRBD1 or TRBD2 (5 bases each). The CDR3 contains 14 residues. V shed 6 bases and J shed 0 bases, with 12 bases lying between them. Germline CDR1 reads SGHAT; CDR2 reads FQDESV (reference sequence). CDR3 in DNA: TGTGCCAGCAGTTTTGGGGACGACTCCTACGAGCAGTACTTC. Encoded protein: CASSFGDDSYEQYF.

Many counts were recorded for this clonotype. CDR3 sequence reads: CASRITGLSYGYTF. The DNA of the CDR3 is TGTGCCAGCAGGATTACAGGGTTAAGCTATGGCTACACCTTC. The rearrangement links TRBV28 to TRBJ1-2; tentative D call: TRBD1 (6 bases). Germline loops: CDR1 MDHEN, CDR2 SYDVKM. V was trimmed by 6 bases and J by 4 bases, leaving 15 bases between them. This CDR3 has 14 amino acids.

This clonotype has ten or more counts. The chain is built from TRBV6-1 and TRBJ1-2, with 10 bases aligning to TRBD1. V lost 2 bases and J lost 4; bases outside the gene matches: 7. Germline CDR1 reads MNHNS; CDR2 reads SASEGT. The CDR3 totals 16 residues. The CDR3 sequence is CASSERGTGVVYGYTF. The CDR3 nucleotides are TGTGCCAGCAGTGAACGAGGGACAGGGGTCGTCTATGGCTACACCTTC.

This clonotype was seen ten or more times. The chain is built from TRBV11-2 and TRBJ1-1; D is unclear. The CDR3 contains 14 residues. With 6 bases removed from V and 0 bases from J, the gap between germline ends came to 11 bases. The germline CDR1 and CDR2 sequences are SGHAT and FQNNGV. DNA of the CDR3: TGTGCCAGCAGGACACCAGAATTGAACACTGAAGCTTTCTTT. Its protein product is CASRTPELNTEAFF.

The sample holds many counts of this clonotype. The rearrangement joins TRBV12-3 or TRBV12-4 to TRBJ1-1, with no clear D. There are 16 residues in the CDR3. Trimming shortened V by 5 bases and J by 2 bases, and 18 bases separated the two germline ends. The CDR3 coding sequence is TGTGCCAGCAGTACTTCCGGGCAAGCCTTAAACACTGAAGCTTTCTTT. Translated: CASSTSGQALNTEAFF.

This clonotype was seen a handful of times. The V call is TRBV7-9, the J call TRBJ2-2; D tentatively reads TRBD1 or TRBD2 (5 bases each). CDR3 length: 12 amino acids. Germline CDR1 is SEHNR and CDR2 is FQNEAQ (reference sequence). Trimming took 7 bases from V and 7 from J, leaving 10 bases between them. The CDR3 region has the DNA TGTGCCAGCATCGGGGCCCACGGGGAGCTGTTTTTT. It specifies CASIGAHGELFF.

The V gene is TRBV7-3, the J gene TRBJ2-2, with TRBD1 as a possible D gene (6 bases). Germline assignment: CDR1 SGHTA and CDR2 FQGTGA. Trimming stripped 8 bases from V and 2 bases from J, with 18 bases between. The CDR3 is 16 amino acids. CDR3 residues: CASGTGTSPNTGELFF. In DNA, the CDR3 is TGTGCCAGCGGCACAGGGACCTCTCCCAACACCGGGGAGCTGTTTTTT.

This clonotype was counted many times. The chain recombines TRBV27 with TRBJ1-2; D is unresolved. The V gene's germline CDR1 is MNHEY and CDR2 SMNVEV (reference sequence). V lost 0 bases and J lost 5, with 19 bases in between. CDR3 size: 17 residues. CDR3 loop: CASSLSPRGRVRYGYTF. For the CDR3, the DNA is TGTGCCAGCAGTTTATCCCCCCGGGGAAGGGTTAGGTATGGCTACACCTTC.

This clonotype appeared many times. The chain links TRBV12-3 or TRBV12-4 to TRBJ2-2; D gene ambiguous. V lost 6 bases, J lost 3 bases, and 5 bases lay in between. This CDR3 is 12 amino acids long. CDR3 in DNA: TGTGCCAGCAGACGGGACACCGGGGAGCTGTTTTTT. It translates to CASRRDTGELFF.

V gene TRBV19 combines with J gene TRBJ2-5; possible D gene TRBD2, 5 bases. Germline V CDR1 and CDR2: LNHDA, SQIVND (reference sequence). This CDR3 contains 14 residues. V was pared by 4 bases and J by 5 bases, with 14 bases between. CDR3 in amino acids: CASSSDLRGETQYF. The CDR3 DNA reads TGTGCCAGTAGTAGCGACCTCCGAGGGGAGACCCAGTACTTC.

This clonotype was seen many times. This chain links TRBV12-3 or TRBV12-4 with TRBJ2-5, with a possible D match to TRBD2 (7 bases). The CDR3 is made up of 14 amino acids. Trimming cost V 3 bases and J 5 bases, with 13 bases left between them. CDR3 sequence: CASSLRGRRETQYF. CDR3 coding DNA: TGTGCCAGCAGTTTGCGGGGGCGCAGGGAGACCCAGTACTTC.

In this sample, this clonotype turned up many times. The J gene is TRBJ2-7, the V gene TRBV29-1; D unclear. Trimming took 0 bases from V and 4 from J, leaving 10 bases between them. The length of the CDR3 is 13 residues. Germline values: CDR1 SQVTM, CDR2 ANQGSEA. The CDR3 is CSVEDKESYEQYF. CDR3 DNA: TGCAGCGTTGAAGACAAGGAATCGTACGAGCAGTACTTC.

The V call is TRBV7-2, the J call TRBJ1-2; D is uncertain. This CDR3 has 13 amino acids. Germline V CDR1 and CDR2: SGHTA, FQGNSA. Trimming cost V 5 bases and J 7 bases, with 14 bases left between them. This CDR3 is CASSATIDAGYTF. CDR3 sequence (DNA): TGTGCCAGCAGCGCCACGATAGACGCTGGCTACACCTTC.